A single sample is the source of the 23 T cell receptor beta chains below, sequenced in a study of identical twins (dated by TCRdb to the mid-2010s). Library preparation was by 5' RACE. These reads were obtained on an Illumina HiSeq 2000. Using fastp at Q25 and MiXCR, TCRdb reprocessed the public reads and kept productive beta chains. Here each entry gathers all rows of one CDR3 protein and keeps the most common genes and DNA. The sample records 690,000 or so distinct CDR3 sequences, over 8.5% of which are singletons. 0.75% to 1% of the sample lies in the top ten. These data also formed part of another study, on yellow fever vaccine responses in identical twins.

Sequenced sample: PBMCs. Every receptor here comes from a woman under 30 in good health.

J is TRBJ2-7 and V is TRBV7-9; the D gene is possibly TRBD2 (5 bases). Germline values: CDR1 SEHNR, CDR2 FQNEAQ (reference sequence). V gave up 5 bases and J gave up 5 bases, with 22 bases separating them. The CDR3 is made up of 16 amino acids. This CDR3 is CASSRGEGPGLDEQYF. Written as DNA, the CDR3 is TGTGCCAGCAGCCGTGGGGAAGGGCCAGGACTGGACGAGCAGTACTTC.

This clonotype was seen at least ten times. The chain combines TRBV5-1 with TRBJ2-3, with unresolved D. The CDR3 spans 15 residues. From germline, CDR1 is SGHRS and CDR2 YFSETQ. V lost 1 base to trimming and J lost 4 bases, with 13 bases between them. CDR3 in amino acids: CASSLRLWPADTQYF. The DNA of the CDR3 is TGCGCCAGCAGCTTGCGGTTATGGCCCGCAGATACGCAGTATTTT.

The chain joins TRBV20-1 to TRBJ1-4; D not resolved. The CDR3 sequence is 13 residues long. Trimming pared 0 bases from V and 5 bases from J, leaving 7 bases between. Germline values: CDR1 DFQATT, CDR2 SNEGSKA (reference sequence). The DNA of the CDR3 is TGCAGTGCTAGAGAACAGCCAAATGAAAAACTGTTTTTT. Residues: CSAREQPNEKLFF.

In this sample, this clonotype turned up a few times. The chain joins TRBV20-1 to TRBJ2-2; perhaps TRBD2 as D (7 bases). The V gene lost 1 base and the J gene lost 6 bases, with 21 bases spanning the gap. This CDR3 contains 17 residues. Germline CDR1 reads DFQATT; CDR2 reads SNEGSKA (reference sequence). Here the CDR3 DNA reads TGCAGTGCTAGAGCCCCGACAGGACTAGTTGGGTCCGGGGAGCTGTTTTTT. Protein sequence: CSARAPTGLVGSGELFF.

The gene calls are TRBV4-3 and TRBJ2-5, with 7 positions matching TRBD1. The germline V gene has CDR1 LGHNA and CDR2 YSLEER. The CDR3 is made up of 19 amino acids. V gave up 2 bases and J gave up 4 bases; unmatched junction bases: 19. DNA for the CDR3: TGCGCCAGCAGCCAAACCCCCCCGGTTTTTCAGGGGGTCCCAGAGACCCAGTACTTC. Translating gives CASSQTPPVFQGVPETQYF.

The chain links TRBV5-1 to TRBJ2-7; 9 bases agree with TRBD2. The trim removed 7 bases at V and 3 bases at J, leaving 8 bases unmatched. Germline V gives CDR1 SGHRS, CDR2 YFSETQ. The CDR3 extends over 14 amino acids. Here the CDR3 DNA reads TGCGCCAGCGGACTCGGGACTAGCAACTACGAGCAGTACTTC. Translation: CASGLGTSNYEQYF.

This chain connects TRBV24-1 to TRBJ2-3, with 9 bases that match TRBD1. The CDR3 sequence is 16 residues long. Trimming at V came to 5 bases and at J to 1 base, leaving 6 bases not matched to a gene. Germline V CDR1 and CDR2: KGHDR, SFDVKD. DNA of the CDR3: TGTGCCACCAGTGGATCCGGGACAGGGCGCACAGATACGCAGTATTTT. This codes for CATSGSGTGRTDTQYF.

The chain has TRBV20-1 and TRBJ2-2, with D possibly matching TRBD1 (8 bases). Trimming removed 2 bases at V and 3 bases at J, with 13 bases between. Germline assignment: CDR1 DFQATT and CDR2 SNEGSKA (reference sequence). This CDR3 has 15 amino acids. The CDR3 DNA reads as TGCAGTGCTAGAAGGACAGGGAGGGACACCGGGGAGCTGTTTTTT. Protein: CSARRTGRDTGELFF.

This clonotype was observed many times. This rearrangement joins TRBV7-8 to TRBJ2-3; 8 nucleotides line up with TRBD2. Germline values: CDR1 SGHVS, CDR2 FQNEAQ. V lost 5 bases and J lost 1; bases outside the gene matches: 20. This CDR3 has 20 amino acids. CDR3 region: CASSASYLPGLGLGTDTQYF. The CDR3 DNA follows: TGTGCCAGCAGCGCTAGTTACCTACCGGGACTAGGGCTGGGCACAGATACGCAGTATTTT.

The CDR3 loop is CSARAAGAWGQPQHF. DNA of the CDR3: TGCAGTGCTAGAGCGGCGGGGGCCTGGGGTCAGCCCCAGCATTTT. The chain links TRBV20-1 to TRBJ1-5, with D possibly matching TRBD1 (6 bases). CDR3 length: 15 residues. With 1 base removed from V and 6 bases from J, the gap between germline ends came to 16 bases. Germline CDR1 and CDR2: DFQATT and SNEGSKA (reference sequence).

The chain carries TRBV7-8 and TRBJ2-3, with unresolved D. Germline V gene data show CDR1 as SGHVS and CDR2 as FQNEAQ. With 0 bases removed from V and 2 bases from J, the gap between germline ends came to 9 bases. The CDR3 runs to 15 residues. CDR3 sequence: CASSLARAPTDTQYF. In nucleotides, the CDR3 is TGTGCCAGCAGCTTAGCCCGGGCCCCCACAGATACGCAGTATTTT.

The chain carries TRBV28 and TRBJ2-3; 11 bases fit TRBD2. The CDR3 spans 19 residues. The ends lost 4 bases at V and 1 base at J; junction bases unmatched: 13. Germline CDR1 reads MDHEN; CDR2 reads SYDVKM. The CDR3 loop reads CASSSPGLAGGKGTDTQYF. The CDR3 DNA sequence: TGTGCCAGCAGTTCCCCGGGGCTAGCGGGGGGTAAGGGCACAGATACGCAGTATTTT.

This sequence joins TRBV6-1 and TRBJ2-3, with D perhaps TRBD2 (6 bases). V lost 7 bases, J lost 1 base, and 12 bases lay in between. Germline CDR1 MNHNS, CDR2 SASEGT. CDR3 length equals 14 residues. As DNA, the CDR3 is TGTGCCAGCACCGGGACTTTCGGCACAGATACGCAGTATTTT. Translating gives CASTGTFGTDTQYF.

This clonotype was seen only a few times. This chain links TRBV12-3 or TRBV12-4 with TRBJ2-5, with 9 bases fitting TRBD2. This CDR3 is 14 amino acids long. The ends lost 8 bases at V and 5 bases at J; junction bases unmatched: 9. CDR3 nucleotides: TGTGCCAGCCTTATGGCGGGAGGGGAGGAGACCCAGTACTTC. The encoded protein is CASLMAGGEETQYF.

This clonotype was observed a few times. The J gene is TRBJ2-7, the V gene TRBV4-3; the match to TRBD1 covers 8 bases. There are 15 residues in the CDR3. Germline V gives CDR1 LGHNA, CDR2 YSLEER. The ends lost 0 bases at V and 4 bases at J; junction bases unmatched: 5. The CDR3 region has the DNA TGCGCCAGCAGCCAAGATACAGGGGGGAGGTACGAGCAGTACTTC. Residues: CASSQDTGGRYEQYF.

This clonotype was picked up a small number of times. The V and J genes are TRBV3-1 and TRBJ2-7; 8 positions agree with TRBD1. V gave up 3 bases and J gave up 5 bases; unmatched junction bases: 6. The CDR3 loop spans 14 amino acids. The germline V gene encodes CDR1 LGHDT and CDR2 YNNKEL (reference sequence). The CDR3 protein is CASSQGTGWDEQYF. Here the CDR3 DNA reads TGTGCCAGCAGCCAGGGGACAGGATGGGACGAGCAGTACTTC.

This clonotype has ten or more counts. The chain links TRBV7-9 to TRBJ2-7; D is unclear. V lost 4 bases, J lost 7 bases, and 17 bases lay in between. This CDR3 contains 14 residues. CDR1 is SEHNR, CDR2 FQNEAQ, per germline (reference sequence). CDR3 sequence reads: CASSSKATLREQYF. The CDR3 bases are TGTGCCAGCAGCTCGAAGGCTACTTTAAGAGAGCAGTACTTC.

This clonotype was observed a handful of times. V usage is TRBV5-1 and J usage is TRBJ1-2; 8 bases line up with TRBD1. Germline assignment: CDR1 SGHRS and CDR2 YFSETQ. The CDR3 sequence is 15 residues long. Losses at the gene ends were 0 bases for V and 5 bases for J; bases not matched to a gene: 6. In nucleotides, the CDR3 is TGCGCCAGCAGCTTGGAGGGGACAGGACTGTATGGCTACACCTTC. Encoded protein: CASSLEGTGLYGYTF.

This clonotype appeared a few times. The chain employs TRBV21-1 and TRBJ2-3; the D segment call TRBD1 is taken from the table without a DNA check. TRBV21-1 is described as a pseudogene. This CDR3 contains 14 residues. CDR3: CASKELLRGNTQYF. CDR3 sequence (DNA): TGTGCCAGCAAAGAGCTCCTCAGGGGCAATACGCAGTATTTT.

J is TRBJ2-5 and V is TRBV7-2; 10 bases map to TRBD2. CDR1 and CDR2 from the germline V gene are SGHTA and FQGNSA. V trimming: 2 bases; J trimming: 4 bases; junction bases outside the gene matches: 4. The CDR3 has 15 residues. The CDR3 spells CASSLLAGAPETQYF. DNA of the CDR3: TGTGCCAGCAGCTTACTAGCGGGAGCCCCAGAGACCCAGTACTTC.

Concerning this clonotype itself: A read error is likely, as this CDR3 ends without the conserved phenylalanine or tryptophan. The limits of the CDR3 on the DNA are not certain, so only TCRdb's listed CDR3 is given. V gene TRBV10-1 combines with J gene TRBJ2-4; the D segment call TRBD1 is taken from the table without a DNA check. Germline V CDR1 and CDR2: WNHNN, SYGVQD (reference sequence). The CDR3 is 8 residues long, counting both termini. The CDR3 protein is CASSEAGA.

This clonotype has only one observation. For the CDR3, the DNA is TGCAGTGCCACCGACAGTTACTACGAGCAGTACTTC. Its protein product is CSATDSYYEQYF. J is TRBJ2-7 and V is TRBV20-1, with D possibly being TRBD1 (5 bases). The V and J ends lost 6 bases and 3 bases respectively, with 12 bases between them. CDR3 length: 12 amino acids. Germline values: CDR1 DFQATT, CDR2 SNEGSKA (reference sequence).

The rearrangement joins TRBV28 to TRBJ2-7, with 9 positions matching TRBD1. From germline, CDR1 is MDHEN and CDR2 SYDVKM. J gave up 3 bases and V 10 bases, and 7 bases lay outside the gene matches. CDR3 size: 13 residues. The CDR3, as DNA: TGTGCCACCGCGCCGGGACAGGGCTACGAGCAGTACTTC. This encodes CATAPGQGYEQYF. Drawing the rest from reference TRBV28 and TRBJ2-7, the complete variable domain is DVKVTQSSRYLVKRTGEKVFLECVQDMDHENMFWYRQDPGLGLRLIYFSYDVKMKEKGDIPEGYSVSREKKERFSLILESASTNQTSMYLCATAPGQGYEQYFGPGTRLTVT.